This T cell receptor beta chain stems from a study of blood T cell repertoires in COVID-19. Assay: immunoSEQ multiplex PCR; the TCRdb copy retains only in-frame clones and omits some. The sample lists over 200,000 clones; about 83% were seen once. Losses at the gene ends were 1 base for V and 4 bases for J; bases not matched to a gene: 1. Germline assignment: CDR1 SEHNR and CDR2 FQNEAQ (reference sequence). CDR3 length: 15 residues. Participant-reported clinical history was the basis for cohort assignment. The source is a woman in her 40s who had recovered from COVID-19. The sequencing input was PBMCs or T cells enriched from blood (not recorded which). This rearrangement joins TRBV7-9 to TRBJ2-1, with 10 bases fitting TRBD1. The chain's CDR3 is CASSLGDRGYNEQFF. Written as DNA, the CDR3 is TGTGCCAGCAGCTTAGGGGACAGGGGATACAATGAGCAGTTCTTC.